This TCR beta chain emerged from a study of early T cells in non-severe SARS-CoV-2 infection. TCRdb called the 5' RACE reads again in MiXCR, with one record for every CDR3 protein. The sample includes around 80,000 distinct CDR3 sequences, approximately 13% of them seen just once. In this sample, this clonotype turned up many times. From germline, CDR1 is LGHDT and CDR2 YNNKEL (reference sequence). Trimming stripped 4 bases from V and 4 bases from J, with 11 bases between. The CDR3 is 14 amino acids. Sample: whole blood. The V gene is TRBV3-1, the J gene TRBJ2-4; D is ambiguous. This TCR derives from an adult who was a healthcare worker with PCR-confirmed SARS-CoV-2 infection or an uninfected control (not recorded which). Here the CDR3 DNA reads TGTGCCAGCAGCCCATTAGGGTCAAAAAACATTCAGTACTTC. This translates into CASSPLGSKNIQYF.